The clone carrying this T cell receptor beta chain was recorded once. The sample is drawn from a study of blood T cell repertoires in COVID-19. Only in-frame clones appear in the TCRdb table, and some are missing; sequencing was by immunoSEQ multiplex PCR. The table records around 110,000 clones, about 85% of them present only once. From germline, CDR1 is SGHRS and CDR2 YFSETQ. The trim removed 4 bases at V and 1 base at J, leaving 3 bases unmatched. The CDR3 length is 14 residues. Material for sequencing was peripheral blood. This receptor was obtained from a man aged 40-50 years with acute or convalescent COVID-19. The V call is TRBV5-1, the J call TRBJ2-5; 8 nucleotides align to TRBD1. The CDR3 DNA sequence: TGCGCCAGCAGCGCTGGACAGGGCCAAGAGACCCAGTACTTC. Its translation is CASSAGQGQETQYF.